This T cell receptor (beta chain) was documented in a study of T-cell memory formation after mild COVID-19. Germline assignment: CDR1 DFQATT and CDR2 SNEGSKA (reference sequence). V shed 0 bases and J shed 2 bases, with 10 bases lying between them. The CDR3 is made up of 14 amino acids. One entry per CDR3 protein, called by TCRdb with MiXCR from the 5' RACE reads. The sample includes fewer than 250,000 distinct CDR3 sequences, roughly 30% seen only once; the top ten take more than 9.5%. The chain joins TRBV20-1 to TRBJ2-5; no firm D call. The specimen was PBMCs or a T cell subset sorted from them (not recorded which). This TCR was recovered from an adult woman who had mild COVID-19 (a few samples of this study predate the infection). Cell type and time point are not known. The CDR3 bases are TGCAGTGCTAGAGATCCCACGTTACAAGAGACCCAGTACTTC. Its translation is CSARDPTLQETQYF.